This T cell receptor beta chain was retrieved from a study of cytomegalovirus exposure and HLA in healthy donors. At the level of the study: From donors who were HLA-typed, an early data release held about 85 million unique TCRs.

Study results and limitations: For TCR beta chains, V- and J-gene trimming was later linked to a missense DCLRE1C variant. Further analysis, carried out later, found HLA-associated TCR beta chains more clonally expanded than equally common other chains. Highly shared sequence variants in one cluster were likely a sequencing artifact.

The PCR was carried out with 60 Vbeta primers and 13 Jbeta primers. Sequenced by immunoSEQ multiplex PCR; TCRdb stores in-frame clones only, minus some. The table has roughly 110,000 clones, 67% seen once; the top ten hold about 8%. V lost 3 bases and J lost 1; bases outside the gene matches: 5. Germline V lookup: CDR1 SGHAT, CDR2 FQNNGV. The CDR3 length is 17 residues. A note on this clone: Its antigen is not identified.

Sequenced: PBMCs. This receptor was obtained from a man aged 18 to 29 in good health and CMV-seropositive. The chain combines TRBV11-2 with TRBJ2-3, with TRBD2 matching over 12 bases. In DNA, the CDR3 is TGTGCCAGCAGCTTGCTTACTAGCGGGGGGCGCACAGATACGCAGTATTTT. Its translation is CASSLLTSGGRTDTQYF.